This T cell receptor (beta chain) came from a study of T-cell memory formation after mild COVID-19. Study-wide findings and caveats: Nothing confirmed that second-wave clones peaking on day 37 were specific for SARS-CoV-2. Among CD4+ contracting clones, most were CM and EM, and CD8+ ones EMRA.

Comments on this clonotype: Its antigen is unknown. At one boundary the junction diverges from the germline segment, which might be a read error.

The CDR3 is 15 amino acids. Per the germline V gene, CDR1 is SGHVT and CDR2 is SQSDAQ. Using its own MiXCR run on the 5' RACE reads, TCRdb lists one record per CDR3 protein. The sample includes about 55,000 distinct CDR3 sequences, 8% to 10% seen only once; the top ten take roughly 1.2%. The source is a man between 18 and 29 years old who had mild COVID-19 (a few samples of this study predate the infection). Cell type and time point are not known. The chain recombines TRBV7-4 with TRBJ2-7; D remains ambiguous. The specimen sequenced was PBMCs or a T cell subset sorted from them (not recorded which). CDR3 sequence (DNA): TGTGCCAGCAGCCTCCTAATTGACACGTCCTACGAGCAGTGCTTC. Translation: CASSLLIDTSYEQCF.